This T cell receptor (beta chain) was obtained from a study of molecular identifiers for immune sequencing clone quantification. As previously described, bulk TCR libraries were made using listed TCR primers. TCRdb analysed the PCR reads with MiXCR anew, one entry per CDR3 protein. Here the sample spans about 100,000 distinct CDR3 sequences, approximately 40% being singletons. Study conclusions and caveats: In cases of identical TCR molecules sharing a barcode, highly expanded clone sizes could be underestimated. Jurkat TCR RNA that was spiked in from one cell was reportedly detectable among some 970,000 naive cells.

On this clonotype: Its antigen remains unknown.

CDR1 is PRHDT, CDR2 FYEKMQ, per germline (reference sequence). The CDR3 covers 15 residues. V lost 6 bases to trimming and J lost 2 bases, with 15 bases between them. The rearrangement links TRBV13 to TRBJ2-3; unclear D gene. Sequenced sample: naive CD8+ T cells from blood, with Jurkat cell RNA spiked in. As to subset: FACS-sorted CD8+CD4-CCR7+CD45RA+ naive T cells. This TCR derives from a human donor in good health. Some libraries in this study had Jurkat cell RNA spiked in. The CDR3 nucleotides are TGTGCCAGCAGTGCCGGTACAGAGAACACAGATACGCAGTATTTT. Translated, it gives CASSAGTENTDTQYF.